This T cell receptor (beta chain) stems from a study of CD8 T cell repertoires and HIV-1 epitope variants. Study-level background: Separate wells received one of Twenty-five Gag or Nef variant peptides. An uncultured baseline aliquot held 1M T cells. Findings of the study overall: The assay identified only TCR beta chains of antigen-proliferating T cells.

Sequencing was performed with immunoSEQ multiplex PCR; in TCRdb, only in-frame clones are kept and a portion is missing. The sample lists about 5,000 clones; around two thirds were seen once. CDR1 and CDR2 from the germline V gene are SGHTA and FQGNSA. This CDR3 contains 15 residues. Trimming took off 4 bases at V and 0 bases at J, with 10 bases between the two ends. In the case of this clone: Antigen: not known.

The sequence came from a male donor with HIV. The V call is TRBV7-2, the J call TRBJ1-5; no clear D gene. The sequencing sample was made of cultured CD8+ T cells derived from PBMCs. The CDR3 sequence is CASSSEGYSNQPQHF. The CDR3, as DNA: TGTGCCAGCAGCTCGGAGGGCTATAGCAATCAGCCCCAGCATTTT.